The clone carrying this TCR beta chain was seen ten or more times. The antigen is undetermined. This entry belongs to a study of T cell repertoires in cytomegalovirus infection. Points from the study as a whole: HLA-C-restricted, CMV-specific TCR beta clonotypes were dominant ex vivo.

One entry per CDR3 protein, called by TCRdb with MiXCR from the reads. The table has hundreds of thousands of distinct CDR3 sequences, more than 40% seen once. The receptor's source is a human donor in good health (CMV status not recorded). Some clones in this sample may be carry-over from other donors' samples. Sequences were derived from cultured PBMCs, sampled from culture after CMV antigen stimulation.

The CDR3, as DNA: TGTGCCAGCAGCTTAAGTTTGGGTTGGACTGAAGCTTTCTTT. Its translation: CASSLSLGWTEAFF. The V gene is TRBV7-2, the J gene TRBJ1-1; D remains ambiguous. V was pared by 2 bases and J by 5 bases, with 12 bases between. In germline, CDR1 is SGHTA, CDR2 FQGNSA. The CDR3 is 14 amino acids.